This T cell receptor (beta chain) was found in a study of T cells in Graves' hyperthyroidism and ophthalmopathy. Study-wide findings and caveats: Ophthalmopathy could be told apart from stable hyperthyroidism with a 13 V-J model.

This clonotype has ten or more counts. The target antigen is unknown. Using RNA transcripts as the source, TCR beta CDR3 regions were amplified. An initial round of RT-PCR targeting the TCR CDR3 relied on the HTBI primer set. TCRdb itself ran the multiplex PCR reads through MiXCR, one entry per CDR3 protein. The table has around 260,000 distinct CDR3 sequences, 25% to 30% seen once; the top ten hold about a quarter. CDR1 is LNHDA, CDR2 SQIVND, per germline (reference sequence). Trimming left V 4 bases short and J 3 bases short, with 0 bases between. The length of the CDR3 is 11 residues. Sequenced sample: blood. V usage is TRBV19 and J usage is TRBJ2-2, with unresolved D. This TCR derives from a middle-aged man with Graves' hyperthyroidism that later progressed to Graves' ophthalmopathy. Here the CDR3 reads CASSNTGELFF. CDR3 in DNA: TGTGCCAGTAGTAACACCGGGGAGCTGTTTTTT. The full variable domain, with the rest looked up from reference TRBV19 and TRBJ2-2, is DGGITQSPKYLFRKEGQNVTLSCEQNLNHDAMYWYRQDPGQGLRLIYYSQIVNDFQKGDIAEGYSVSREKKESFPLTVTSAQKNPTAFYLCASSNTGELFFGEGSRLTVL.